These 7 T cell receptor beta chains were all obtained from the same sample, sequenced in a study of response to subunit inactivated influenza vaccine. TCRdb fed the RT-PCR reads into MiXCR, producing one record per CDR3 protein. The data hold roughly 630,000 distinct CDR3 sequences, with about 14% observed a single time. The sample in question was PBMCs from blood, obtained less than 15 days before vaccination. All receptors derive from a man aged 50-59 years who received an inactivated influenza vaccine.

This clonotype has a count of ten or more. The chain links TRBV3-1 to TRBJ2-5, with D possibly matching TRBD1 (6 bases). The germline V gene has CDR1 LGHDT and CDR2 YNNKEL (reference sequence). Trimming removed 4 bases at V and 6 bases at J, with 12 bases between. The length of the CDR3 is 13 residues. The CDR3 region is CASSPQGLQTQYF. The CDR3 DNA is TGTGCCAGCAGCCCACAGGGTCTACAGACCCAGTACTTC.

In nucleotides, the CDR3 is TGTGCCAGCAGCTTAGGGGGACAGGGAAACTATGGCTACACCTTC. It encodes CASSLGGQGNYGYTF. This chain joins TRBV7-2 and TRBJ1-2; 9 bases are shared with TRBD1. V gave up 1 base and J gave up 2 bases; unmatched junction bases: 2. The CDR3 has 15 residues. Germline V gene sequence: CDR1 SGHTA, CDR2 FQGNSA.

This clonotype was detected only a few times. The rearrangement uses TRBV18 and TRBJ1-4; D may be TRBD1 (6 bases). Germline CDR1 reads KGHSH; CDR2 reads LQKENI. V lost 2 bases and J lost 0, with 13 bases in between. The CDR3 is 17 amino acids. The CDR3 bases are TGTGCCAGCTCACCAGCGGGGGGCCGTGCAACTAATGAAAAACTGTTTTTT. Amino acids: CASSPAGGRATNEKLFF.

This clonotype was counted ten times or more. This chain connects TRBV5-1 to TRBJ1-2; D may be TRBD1 (6 bases). This CDR3 comprises 15 residues. Looked up from germline, CDR1 is SGHRS and CDR2 is YFSETQ. V shed 0 bases and J shed 6 bases, with 15 bases lying between them. The CDR3 coding sequence is TGCGCCAGCAGCTTGGAACAGGGCTTCCGGGATGGCTACACCTTC. It is translated as CASSLEQGFRDGYTF.

This clonotype was detected a few times. CDR3 residues: CASSLFKGYNEQFF. CDR3 in DNA: TGTGCCAGCAGCCTCTTCAAAGGGTACAATGAGCAGTTCTTC. V usage is TRBV5-6 and J usage is TRBJ2-1; D is unresolved. CDR3 length: 14 amino acids. Trimming removed 4 bases from V and 4 bases from J, with 12 bases in between. Per germline, CDR1 SGHDT and CDR2 YYEEEE.

About this clonotype: A much larger clone is a single base away; this may be a read error. The V and J genes are TRBV29-1 and TRBJ2-1; 10 positions agree with TRBD1. Per germline, CDR1 SQVTM and CDR2 ANQGSEA. The CDR3 length is 12 residues. DNA for the CDR3: TGCAGCGGTGGACAGGGGGGGAATGGGCAGTTCTTC. It is translated as CSGGQGGNGQFF.

A remark on this clonotype: With a much larger clone just one base away, this may be a read error. This chain connects TRBV12-3 or TRBV12-4 to TRBJ2-1; no clear D. The CDR3 has 16 residues. V was shortened by 5 bases and J by 3 bases, with 17 bases between the two germline ends. CDR3 coding DNA: TGTGCCAGCAGTCCCCTCAAGGTCAGCGACTACAATGAGCAGTTCTTC. This sequence encodes CASSPLKVSDYNEQFF.